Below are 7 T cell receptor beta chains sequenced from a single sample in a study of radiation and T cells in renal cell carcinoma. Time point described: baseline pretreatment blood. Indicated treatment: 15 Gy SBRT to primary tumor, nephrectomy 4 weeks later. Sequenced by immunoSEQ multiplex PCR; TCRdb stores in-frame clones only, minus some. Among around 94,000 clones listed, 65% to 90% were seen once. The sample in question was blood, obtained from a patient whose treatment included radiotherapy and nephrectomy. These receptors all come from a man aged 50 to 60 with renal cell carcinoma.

In nucleotides, the CDR3 is TGTGCCAGCAGCACCGGGGGCGGAGGGGCCTACGAGCAGTACTTC. Translation gives CASSTGGGGAYEQYF. The chain joins TRBV11-2 to TRBJ2-7, with D possibly called TRBD1 or TRBD2 (6 bases each). Germline V gives CDR1 SGHAT, CDR2 FQNNGV. Trimming removed 5 bases at V and 2 bases at J, with 16 bases between. This CDR3 is 15 amino acids long.

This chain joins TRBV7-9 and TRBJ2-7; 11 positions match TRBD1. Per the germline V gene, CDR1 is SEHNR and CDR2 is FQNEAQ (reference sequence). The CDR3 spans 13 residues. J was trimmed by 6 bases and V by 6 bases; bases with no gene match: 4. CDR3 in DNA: TGTGCCAGCAGAGGACAGGGGGCGGGCGAGCAGTACTTC. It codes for CASRGQGAGEQYF.

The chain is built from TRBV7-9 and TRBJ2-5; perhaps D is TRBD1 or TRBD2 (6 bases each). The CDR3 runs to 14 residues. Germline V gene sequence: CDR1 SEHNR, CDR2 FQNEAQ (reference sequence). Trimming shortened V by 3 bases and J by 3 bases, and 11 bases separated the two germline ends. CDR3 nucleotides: TGTGCCAGCAGCTTTTTAGGGGGGAAAGAGACCCAGTACTTC. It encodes CASSFLGGKETQYF.

The CDR3, as DNA: TGTGCCAGCAGTGAAGAGCGGATAGGGGGCAATGAGCAGTTCTTC. This sequence encodes CASSEERIGGNEQFF. J is TRBJ2-1 and V is TRBV2; D is perhaps TRBD1 (6 bases). Trimming stripped 1 base from V and 6 bases from J, with 13 bases between. The CDR3 has 15 residues. Looked up from germline, CDR1 is SNHLY and CDR2 is FYNNEI.

Here the CDR3 reads CASSQARDRNQPQHF. DNA of the CDR3: TGCGCCAGCAGCCAAGCCCGGGACAGAAATCAGCCCCAGCATTTT. The genes are TRBV4-1 and TRBJ1-5; 7 bases align to TRBD1. Germline CDR1 is MGHRA and CDR2 is YSYEKL. V was clipped by 1 base and J by 4 bases; unmatched bases: 4. This CDR3 contains 15 residues.

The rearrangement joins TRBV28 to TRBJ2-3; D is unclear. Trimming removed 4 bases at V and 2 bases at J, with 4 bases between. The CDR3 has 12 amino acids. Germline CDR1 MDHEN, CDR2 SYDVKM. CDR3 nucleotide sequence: TGTGCCAGCAGTTCCCCCACAGATACGCAGTATTTT. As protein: CASSSPTDTQYF.

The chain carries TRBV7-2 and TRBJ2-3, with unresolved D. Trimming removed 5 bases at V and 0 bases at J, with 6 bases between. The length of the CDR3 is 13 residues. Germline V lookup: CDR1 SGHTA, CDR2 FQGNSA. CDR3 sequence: CASSRPSTDTQYF. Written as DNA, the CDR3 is TGTGCCAGCAGCCGACCTAGCACAGATACGCAGTATTTT.